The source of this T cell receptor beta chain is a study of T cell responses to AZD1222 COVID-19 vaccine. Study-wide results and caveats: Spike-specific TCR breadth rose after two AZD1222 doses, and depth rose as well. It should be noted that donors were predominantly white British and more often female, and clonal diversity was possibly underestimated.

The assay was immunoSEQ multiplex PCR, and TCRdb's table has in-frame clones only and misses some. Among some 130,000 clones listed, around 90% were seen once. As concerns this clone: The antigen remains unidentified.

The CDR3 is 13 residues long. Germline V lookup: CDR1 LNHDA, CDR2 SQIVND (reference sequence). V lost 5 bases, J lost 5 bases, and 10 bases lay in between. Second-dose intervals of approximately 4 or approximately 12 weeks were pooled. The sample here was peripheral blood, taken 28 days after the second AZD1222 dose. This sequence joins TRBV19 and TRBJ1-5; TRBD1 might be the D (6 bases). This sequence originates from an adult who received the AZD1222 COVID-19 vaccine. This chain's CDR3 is CASSAGGHQPQHF. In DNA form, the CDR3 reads TGTGCCAGTAGTGCCGGGGGGCATCAGCCCCAGCATTTT.